This T cell receptor (beta chain) was recovered during a study of PD-1 blockade in classical Hodgkin lymphoma. Overall study findings and caveats: Lower baseline TCR diversity marked trial partial responders and progressors. Whereas CD4+ TCR diversity had risen significantly by C4D1, CD8+ TCR diversity had not.

Points on this clone: Its antigen is still unknown.

Relapse after autologous stem cell transplantation occurred in every patient, and brentuximab vedotin exposure varied. Complete response, partial response or progressive disease was each patient's best response. The method was immunoSEQ multiplex PCR; TCRdb's version includes in-frame clones alone and lacks a portion of them. This sample carries some 17,000 clones, roughly 82% of them seen once, and the ten largest clones take 27%. The junction had 8 bases not matched to a gene; V was cut back by 1 base and J by 0 bases. The V gene's germline CDR1 is SGDLS and CDR2 YYNGEE. CDR3 length equals 18 residues.

The clonotype originates from a human donor with classical Hodgkin lymphoma. This sequence joins TRBV9 and TRBJ2-1; TRBD2 agrees at 9 bases. The specimen was peripheral blood mononuclear cells (PBMCs), collected before the second cycle of nivolumab. The CDR3 is CASSVTAGGGSSYNEQFF. The CDR3 nucleotides read TGTGCCAGCAGCGTAACAGCGGGGGGCGGCAGCTCCTACAATGAGCAGTTCTTC.